These 30 T cell receptor beta chains came from one sample sequenced in a study of T cell changes during pregnancy in multiple sclerosis. Only in-frame clones appear in the TCRdb table, and some are missing; sequencing was by immunoSEQ multiplex PCR. The table shows nearly 110,000 clones, with just under 95% occurring only once. The sample was peripheral blood, taken after pregnancy. The receptors originated from a female donor with multiple sclerosis, enrolled in a pregnancy study.

The chain joins TRBV30 to TRBJ2-5; TRBD2 agrees at 8 bases. The J segment lost 5 bases and the V segment lost 5 bases, leaving 10 bases of the junction unmatched. This CDR3 comprises 14 residues. The germline V gene has CDR1 GTSNPN and CDR2 SVGIG (reference sequence). CDR3 coding DNA: TGTGCCTGGTCCCGTACGGGGGGGCTGGAGACCCAGTACTTC. It translates to CAWSRTGGLETQYF.

Only a few counts were recorded for this clone. The CDR3 coding sequence is TGCGCCAGCAGCTGGGACCACAGGGGGCGAGCAAACTATGGCTACACCTTC. Encoded protein: CASSWDHRGRANYGYTF. This chain joins TRBV5-1 and TRBJ1-2; 9 nucleotides align to TRBD1. The CDR3 is 17 amino acids. Germline V gene data show CDR1 as SGHRS and CDR2 as YFSETQ. V lost 3 bases to trimming and J lost 2 bases; unmatched junction nucleotides: 11.

The chain has TRBV6-5 and TRBJ1-1; maybe TRBD1 (5 bases). The germline V and J ends were trimmed by 2 bases and 5 bases, with 12 bases remaining between them. CDR3 length: 14 amino acids. Germline V gene sequence: CDR1 MNHEY, CDR2 SVGAGI. CDR3 nucleotides: TGTGCCAGCAGTTACGGGGCAGGGATTACTGAAGCTTTCTTT. The encoded protein is CASSYGAGITEAFF.

In DNA form, the CDR3 reads TGTGCCAGCAGTGAGAGAACAGGGGTAGCTGGAAACACCATATATTTT. Translated, it gives CASSERTGVAGNTIYF. V is TRBV6-1 and J is TRBJ1-3; 7 bases line up with TRBD1. Per the germline V gene, CDR1 is MNHNS and CDR2 is SASEGT. The CDR3 has 16 residues. The V and J ends lost 3 bases and 2 bases, in that order; junction bases with no gene match: 7.

The V and J genes are TRBV9 and TRBJ2-1; 10 bases match TRBD2. The germline CDR1 and CDR2 sequences are SGDLS and YYNGEE. V lost 6 bases, J lost 9 bases, and 12 bases stayed unmatched. The CDR3 is 15 residues long. The CDR3 DNA reads TGTGCCAGCACGCCCCCTAGCGGGAGCAAAGGTGAGCAGTTCTTC. This sequence encodes CASTPPSGSKGEQFF.

This clone appeared once. The chain uses TRBV29-1 and TRBJ2-5; a weak D match, TRBD2 (7 bases). The end of the DNA fits TRBJ2-7 better, so the J call may be wrong. The CDR3 loop spans 14 amino acids. In germline, CDR1 is SQVTM, CDR2 ANQGSEA. In nucleotides, the CDR3 is TGCAGCGTTGAGCCGGGGGGCGGCTCCTACGAGCAGTACTTC. It codes for CSVEPGGGSYEQYF.

This chain's CDR3 is CASSDGLAGGNSTYGYTF. The CDR3 nucleotides are TGTGCCAGCAGTGATGGCCTTGCAGGGGGCAATTCCACCTATGGCTACACCTTC. The chain links TRBV2 to TRBJ1-2, with 8 bases matching TRBD1. This CDR3 is 18 amino acids long. V shed 3 bases, J shed 4 bases, and the junction held 16 bases outside the gene matches. Germline CDR1 SNHLY, CDR2 FYNNEI.

This clone was counted once. The chain is built from TRBV6-1 and TRBJ1-2; no clear D gene. V lost 3 bases, J lost 3 bases, and 17 bases lay in between. In germline, CDR1 is MNHNS, CDR2 SASEGT. This CDR3 region has 16 residues. The CDR3 nucleotides read TGTGCCAGCAGTGATCCGAGAGGGTTGGAGGACTATGGCTACACCTTC. Translated, it gives CASSDPRGLEDYGYTF.

The chain joins TRBV28 to TRBJ2-1, with D tentatively TRBD1 (6 bases). The CDR3 is 20 amino acids. The V and J ends lost 5 bases and 0 bases respectively, with 26 bases between them. Germline CDR1 is MDHEN and CDR2 is SYDVKM. The CDR3 coding sequence is TGTGCCAGCAGTCAGGGGCCTCAAAGTGGGGCGCTAAGCTCCTACAATGAGCAGTTCTTC. As protein: CASSQGPQSGALSSYNEQFF.

The chain links TRBV7-9 to TRBJ1-6; D perhaps matches TRBD1 (6 bases). The V and J ends lost 1 base and 10 bases respectively, with 11 bases between them. This CDR3 spans 14 amino acids. Germline values: CDR1 SEHNR, CDR2 FQNEAQ (reference sequence). The CDR3 protein is CASSLETGGSPLHF. In nucleotides, the CDR3 is TGTGCCAGCAGCTTAGAGACAGGCGGATCACCCCTCCACTTT.

The J gene is TRBJ1-4, the V gene TRBV2; 8 positions agree with TRBD1. This CDR3 region has 14 residues. The germline gives CDR1 SNHLY, CDR2 FYNNEI. Trimming at V came to 4 bases and at J to 8 bases, leaving 6 bases not matched to a gene. The CDR3 nucleotides are TGTGCCAGCAGTGTCGGACAGGGCAGCGAAAAACTGTTTTTT. Its protein is CASSVGQGSEKLFF.

This sequence joins TRBV7-9 and TRBJ2-7; D might be TRBD2 (5 bases). The V gene's germline CDR1 is SEHNR and CDR2 FQNEAQ (reference sequence). The germline V and J ends were trimmed by 6 bases and 1 base, with 10 bases remaining between them. This CDR3 comprises 13 residues. CDR3 loop: CASRPGLSYEQYF. CDR3 DNA: TGTGCCAGCAGACCGGGATTGTCCTACGAGCAGTACTTC.

This chain joins TRBV6-5 and TRBJ2-2, with 8 bases lining up with TRBD2. The V gene end was trimmed by 7 bases and the J gene end by 4 bases; junction bases not matched to a gene: 5. Germline V gives CDR1 MNHEY, CDR2 SVGAGI. There are 14 residues in the CDR3. Here the CDR3 DNA reads TGTGCCAGCAATATTGCGGGGGGCACCGGGGAGCTGTTTTTT. Translation: CASNIAGGTGELFF.

The chain joins TRBV4-2 to TRBJ1-3, with a tentative D call TRBD1 (6 bases). CDR1 is LGHNA and CDR2 is YNFKEQ in the germline V gene. The CDR3 length is 18 residues. Trimming shortened V by 3 bases and J by 2 bases, and 20 bases separated the two germline ends. CDR3 sequence (DNA): TGTGCCAGCAGCCAGGAGCACAGGGTTGGGGCTACTGGAAACACCATATATTTT. Protein sequence: CASSQEHRVGATGNTIYF.

The J gene is TRBJ1-2, the V gene TRBV19; TRBD1 matches at 8 bases. Germline CDR1 reads LNHDA; CDR2 reads SQIVND (reference sequence). V lost 5 bases to trimming and J lost 5 bases; unmatched junction nucleotides: 7. The CDR3 has 14 residues. The CDR3 nucleotides read TGTGCCAGTAGTTTTGGACAGGGAGGATATGGCTACACCTTC. Translating it yields CASSFGQGGYGYTF. The full variable domain, its missing parts supplied by reference TRBV19 and TRBJ1-2, is DGGITQSPKYLFRKEGQNVTLSCEQNLNHDAMYWYRQDPGQGLRLIYYSQIVNDFQKGDIAEGYSVSREKKESFPLTVTSAQKNPTAFYLCASSFGQGGYGYTFGSGTRLTVV.

The rearrangement joins TRBV9 to TRBJ2-7, with 9 nucleotides matching TRBD2. CDR1 is SGDLS, CDR2 YYNGEE, per germline. The CDR3 totals 15 residues. V dropped 2 bases and J dropped 4; count of bases not matched to a gene: 7. Here the CDR3 DNA reads TGTGCCAGCAGCGTCGGCGCGGGAGGGAGGTACGAGCAGTACTTC. Its translation is CASSVGAGGRYEQYF.

This clone occurred a few times. This rearrangement joins TRBV2 to TRBJ2-1; 14 nucleotides match TRBD2. Looked up from germline, CDR1 is SNHLY and CDR2 is FYNNEI. Trimming at V came to 6 bases and at J to 6 bases, leaving 4 bases not matched to a gene. The CDR3 spans 15 residues. CDR3 region: CASSTGTSGSNEQFF. The CDR3 DNA sequence: TGTGCCAGCAGCACCGGGACTAGCGGGAGCAATGAGCAGTTCTTC.

This clone was observed once. V gene TRBV19 combines with J gene TRBJ1-5; 8 bases align to TRBD1. The germline gives CDR1 LNHDA, CDR2 SQIVND (reference sequence). This CDR3 is 15 amino acids long. Losses at the gene ends were 3 bases for V and 4 bases for J; bases not matched to a gene: 5. CDR3 in DNA: TGTGCCAGTAGTATTCTGGACAGGGCAAATCAGCCCCAGCATTTT. Its protein is CASSILDRANQPQHF.

The chain links TRBV6-6 to TRBJ2-1, with 8 bases matching TRBD2. The CDR3 loop spans 16 amino acids. Germline V gene data show CDR1 as MNHNY and CDR2 as SVGAGI (reference sequence). V trimming: 6 bases; J trimming: 0 bases; junction bases outside the gene matches: 7. The CDR3 region is CASSGGSGSSYNEQFF. For the CDR3, the DNA is TGTGCCAGCAGCGGGGGGAGCGGGAGCTCCTACAATGAGCAGTTCTTC.

The rearrangement uses TRBV19 and TRBJ2-2, with D perhaps matching TRBD1 (5 bases). V gave up 3 bases and J gave up 1 base, with 6 bases separating them. The CDR3 contains 14 residues. Germline V gene sequence: CDR1 LNHDA, CDR2 SQIVND (reference sequence). The CDR3 is CASSITGNTGELFF. The DNA for the CDR3 is TGTGCCAGTAGTATTACAGGGAACACCGGGGAGCTGTTTTTT.

The rearrangement joins TRBV5-1 to TRBJ1-3; TRBD1 matches at 7 bases. V lost 4 bases to trimming and J lost 9 bases; unmatched junction nucleotides: 7. This CDR3 is 13 amino acids long. Germline V gene sequence: CDR1 SGHRS, CDR2 YFSETQ. The CDR3 loop is CASSPSTGSTIYF. As DNA, the CDR3 is TGCGCCAGCAGCCCATCGACAGGGAGCACCATATATTTT.

The chain has TRBV7-3 and TRBJ2-1; 7 bases align to TRBD2. The germline gives CDR1 SGHTA, CDR2 FQGTGA. The CDR3 runs to 15 residues. Trimming cost V 5 bases and J 1 base; bases outside gene matches: 5. CDR3 nucleotides: TGTGCCAGCAGCCCTCAAGCGGGATCCTACAATGAGCAGTTCTTC. The encoded protein is CASSPQAGSYNEQFF.

The chain links TRBV18 to TRBJ2-1; 10 bases fit TRBD2. The germline V gene encodes CDR1 KGHSH and CDR2 LQKENI. This CDR3 has 15 residues. With V trimmed by 5 bases and J by 10 bases, 11 bases remained unmatched. The CDR3 bases are TGTGCCAGCTCAGAGTCGAGCGGGGGGGCAGAAGAGCAGTTCTTC. This sequence encodes CASSESSGGAEEQFF. Looking up the rest from reference TRBV18 and TRBJ2-1 gives the full variable domain: NAGVMQNPRHLVRRRGQEARLRCSPMKGHSHVYWYRQLPEEGLKFMVYLQKENIIDESGMPKERFSAEFPKEGPSILRIQQVVRGDSAAYFCASSESSGGAEEQFFGPGTRLTVL.

This clone was observed once. The chain recombines TRBV5-1 with TRBJ1-4, with 7 bases lining up with TRBD1. This CDR3 has 18 amino acids. J gave up 4 bases and V 0 bases, and 12 bases lay outside the gene matches. Germline-derived CDR1 and CDR2 are SGHRS and YFSETQ. CDR3 sequence (DNA): TGCGCCAGCAGCTTGGGGGGGACAGCCCGTGCTCTTAATGAAAAACTGTTTTTT. It specifies CASSLGGTARALNEKLFF.

This chain joins TRBV19 and TRBJ2-7; a possible D gene is TRBD2 (5 bases). The CDR3 covers 13 residues. Germline V gene data show CDR1 as LNHDA and CDR2 as SQIVND (reference sequence). Trimming took off 8 bases at V and 8 bases at J, with 19 bases between the two ends. The CDR3 nucleotides read TGTGCCAGTTCCAGTGGAACTAGGGATCAGCAGTACTTC. Its translation: CASSSGTRDQQYF.

The chain recombines TRBV18 with TRBJ2-1, with D unresolved. The germline CDR1 and CDR2 sequences are KGHSH and LQKENI. V lost 0 bases and J lost 6, with 9 bases in between. The CDR3 is made up of 14 amino acids. The CDR3: CASSPPTNINEQFF. In nucleotides, the CDR3 is TGTGCCAGCTCACCACCGACAAACATCAATGAGCAGTTCTTC.

The chain combines TRBV5-4 with TRBJ2-7; 7 bases are a match to TRBD1. J was trimmed by 2 bases and V by 2 bases; bases with no gene match: 7. Germline CDR1 SGHNT, CDR2 YYREEE (reference sequence). The CDR3 has 15 amino acids. CDR3 protein: CASSFRSQGAYEQYF. Here the CDR3 DNA reads TGTGCCAGCAGCTTTCGGTCGCAGGGGGCCTACGAGCAGTACTTC.

This clone appeared once. The chain links TRBV5-1 to TRBJ2-7; the D gene is possibly TRBD1 (5 bases). V was cut by 1 base and J by 1 base, with 12 bases left in between. The CDR3 runs 15 residues. Per the germline V gene, CDR1 is SGHRS and CDR2 is YFSETQ. The CDR3 sequence is CASSLYGRGSYEQYF. For the CDR3, the DNA is TGCGCCAGCAGCTTGTATGGTAGGGGTTCCTACGAGCAGTACTTC.

This rearrangement joins TRBV18 to TRBJ2-7; D uncertain. V gave up 2 bases and J gave up 1 base, with 12 bases separating them. The CDR3 is 15 amino acids. The germline V gene encodes CDR1 KGHSH and CDR2 LQKENI. Written as DNA, the CDR3 is TGTGCCAGCTCACCAGATGTAACAGCTTCCTACGAGCAGTACTTC. It specifies CASSPDVTASYEQYF.

The CDR3 sequence: CASSLQGFGTEAFF. DNA for the CDR3: TGCGCCAGCAGCCTACAGGGGTTTGGTACTGAAGCTTTCTTT. The chain uses TRBV5-1 and TRBJ1-1, with TRBD1 identical over 7 bases. V was pared by 4 bases and J by 5 bases, with 8 bases of the junction left unmatched. This CDR3 has 14 residues. The germline gives CDR1 SGHRS, CDR2 YFSETQ.